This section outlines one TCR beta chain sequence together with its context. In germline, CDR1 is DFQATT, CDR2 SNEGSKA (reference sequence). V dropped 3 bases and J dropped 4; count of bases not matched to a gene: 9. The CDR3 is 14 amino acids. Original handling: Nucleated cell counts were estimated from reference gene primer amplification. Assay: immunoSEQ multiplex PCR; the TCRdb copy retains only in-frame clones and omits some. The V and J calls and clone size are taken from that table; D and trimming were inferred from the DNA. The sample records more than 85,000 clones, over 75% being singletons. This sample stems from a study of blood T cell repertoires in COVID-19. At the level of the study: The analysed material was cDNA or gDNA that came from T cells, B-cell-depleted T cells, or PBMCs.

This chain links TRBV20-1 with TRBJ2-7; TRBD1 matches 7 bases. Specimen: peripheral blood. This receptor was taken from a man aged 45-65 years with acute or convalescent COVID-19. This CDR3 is CSASIRGIRYEQYF. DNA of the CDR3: TGCAGTGCTAGTATCAGGGGGATTAGATACGAGCAGTACTTC.